This T cell receptor beta chain was captured in a study of shared clonotypes between healthy human individuals. Naive-designated CD8 cells lacked CD45RO, were positively enriched for CCR7, and omitted terminally differentiated effector memory CD45RA+ cells. Several immunoSEQ plates held equal portions of the genomic DNA taken from each subset. Roughly 27,000 T cell genomes, or approximately 0.2 ug DNA, went into the sorted-subset replicate PCRs. Assay: immunoSEQ multiplex PCR; the TCRdb copy retains only in-frame clones and omits some. Counted here are around 1.9 million clones, 93% occurring once; the ten biggest clones make up around 1.7%. The CDR3 runs 15 residues. Germline V CDR1 and CDR2: SEHNR, FQNEAQ (reference sequence). Between the trimmed V and J ends, which lost 2 bases and 0 bases, there was a span of 8 bases.

The TCR originated in a man aged 18-30 years in good health. Some clones in this sample may be carry-over from other donors' samples. The rearrangement links TRBV7-9 to TRBJ2-1, with D uncertain. Input material: naive CD8+ T cells from PBMCs. This chain's CDR3 is CASSLTVSSYNEQFF. CDR3 sequence (DNA): TGTGCCAGCAGCTTAACCGTGAGCTCCTACAATGAGCAGTTCTTC.